The 20 T cell receptor beta chains below come from one sample, sequenced in a study of blood T cell repertoires in COVID-19. Data came from immunoSEQ multiplex PCR; TCRdb stores just in-frame clones and leaves some out. The sample has about 180,000 clones, around 88% seen once. Specimen: PBMCs or T cells enriched from blood (not recorded which). These receptors all stem from a woman aged 25 to 39 who had recovered from COVID-19.

In nucleotides, the CDR3 is TGTGCCAGCAGTGAGGGGAGGATCTGCGAGCAGTACTTC. Translated, it gives CASSEGRICEQYF. The chain is built from TRBV6-4 and TRBJ2-7; possible D gene TRBD2, 6 bases. Deletions cut 3 bases from V and 6 bases from J, with 12 bases between. The CDR3 runs 13 residues. Germline CDR1 reads MRHNA; CDR2 reads SNTAGT.

This clone was seen a single time. The rearrangement links TRBV5-1 to TRBJ2-2; possible D gene TRBD2, 7 bases. V lost 0 bases and J lost 5, with 11 bases in between. This CDR3 is built from 15 residues. Germline V gene sequence: CDR1 SGHRS, CDR2 YFSETQ. CDR3 protein: CASSLVQGGTGELFF. The CDR3 DNA is TGCGCCAGCAGCTTGGTACAGGGAGGGACCGGGGAGCTGTTTTTT.

This chain links TRBV3-1 (or the pseudogene TRBV3-2) with TRBJ2-7; TRBD1 agrees at 8 bases. Germline assignment: CDR1 LGHDT and CDR2 YNNKEL (reference sequence). The CDR3 length is 16 residues. The V segment lost 0 bases and the J segment 3 bases; nucleotides outside the gene matches: 7. Here the CDR3 DNA reads TGTGCCAGCAGCCAAGATGGTGAGACAGGGGACTACGAGCAGTACTTC. Protein: CASSQDGETGDYEQYF.

This chain uses TRBV10-3 with TRBJ2-7, with 15 bases identical to TRBD2. Germline-derived CDR1 and CDR2 are ENHRY and SYGVKD. V was clipped by 10 bases and J by 4 bases; unmatched bases: 5. The CDR3 sequence is 14 residues long. The DNA for the CDR3 is TGTGCCACCGGACTAGCGGGAGGGCCTTACGAGCAGTACTTC. Protein sequence: CATGLAGGPYEQYF.

CDR3 coding DNA: TGTGCCAGCAGCTTGGGACTTATTACCTACGAGCAGTACTTC. Encoded protein: CASSLGLITYEQYF. J is TRBJ2-7 and V is TRBV5-6; D gene unclear. V dropped 0 bases and J dropped 2 bases, with 9 bases sitting between them. Germline-derived CDR1 and CDR2 are SGHDT and YYEEEE. There are 14 residues in the CDR3.

The V call is TRBV10-1, the J call TRBJ2-1; perhaps TRBD2 as D (5 bases). The CDR3 contains 15 residues. Germline V lookup: CDR1 WNHNN, CDR2 SYGVQD (reference sequence). V shed 3 bases and J shed 4 bases, with 13 bases lying between them. The CDR3 DNA reads TGCGCCAGCAGTGATGGGGAGAACGGTTACAATGAGCAGTTCTTC. Amino acids: CASSDGENGYNEQFF.

The rearrangement joins TRBV29-1 to TRBJ1-1; 7 bases are shared with TRBD1. This CDR3 has 13 residues. Germline V gives CDR1 SQVTM, CDR2 ANQGSEA. The V segment lost 8 bases and the J segment 2 bases; nucleotides outside the gene matches: 8. The CDR3 DNA reads TGCAGCTACCAAGACAGGGCTAACACTGAAGCTTTCTTT. Protein: CSYQDRANTEAFF. The full variable domain, in which reference TRBV29-1 and TRBJ1-1 provide the parts outside the CDR3, is SAVISQKPSRDICQRGTSLTIQCQVDSQVTMMFWYRQQPGQSLTLIATANQGSEATYESGFVIDKFPISRPNLTFSTLTVSNMSPEDSSIYLCSYQDRANTEAFFGQGTRLTVV.

This clone was picked up a small number of times. The chain links TRBV19 to TRBJ1-6; TRBD1 might be the D (6 bases). The V gene's germline CDR1 is LNHDA and CDR2 SQIVND (reference sequence). CDR3 length: 15 amino acids. With 3 bases removed from V and 10 bases from J, the gap between germline ends came to 16 bases. CDR3 amino acids: CASSMAPGQISPLHF. Here the CDR3 DNA reads TGTGCCAGTAGTATGGCCCCCGGACAGATCTCACCCCTCCACTTT. The full variable domain, rest sourced from reference TRBV19 and TRBJ1-6, is DGGITQSPKYLFRKEGQNVTLSCEQNLNHDAMYWYRQDPGQGLRLIYYSQIVNDFQKGDIAEGYSVSREKKESFPLTVTSAQKNPTAFYLCASSMAPGQISPLHFGNGTRLTVT.

This chain links TRBV3-1 (or the pseudogene TRBV3-2) with TRBJ2-7; D possibly corresponds to TRBD1 (6 bases). In germline, CDR1 is LGHDT, CDR2 YNNKEL (reference sequence). Between the trimmed V and J ends, which lost 4 bases and 0 bases, there was a span of 13 bases. This CDR3 spans 15 amino acids. CDR3 protein: CASSPTGKSSYEQYF. CDR3 in DNA: TGTGCCAGCAGCCCTACAGGGAAAAGCTCCTACGAGCAGTACTTC.

The chain has TRBV6-5 and TRBJ1-4; weak D call: TRBD1 (5 bases). Germline V gene sequence: CDR1 MNHEY, CDR2 SVGAGI. The V and J ends lost 5 bases and 16 bases respectively, with 17 bases between them. The CDR3 consists of 12 residues. The CDR3 loop reads CASSLRDSVPFF. CDR3 nucleotide sequence: TGTGCCAGCAGTCTCCGGGACTCAGTACCGTTTTTT.

V gene TRBV2 combines with J gene TRBJ2-1, with D maybe TRBD1 (5 bases). V shed 8 bases and J shed 0 bases, with 11 bases lying between them. This CDR3 has 14 residues. Germline V gene data show CDR1 as SNHLY and CDR2 as FYNNEI. CDR3 in amino acids: CASRQSGSYNEQFF. CDR3 bases: TGTGCCAGCCGACAGTCTGGCTCCTACAATGAGCAGTTCTTC. Using reference TRBV2 and TRBJ2-1 for the parts outside the CDR3, the full variable domain is EPEVTQTPSHQVTQMGQEVILRCVPISNHLYFYWYRQILGQKVEFLVSFYNNEISEKSEIFDDQFSVERPDGSNFTLKIRSTKLEDSAMYFCASRQSGSYNEQFFGPGTRLTVL.

This clone is a singleton in its sample. The J gene is TRBJ1-1, the V gene TRBV12-5, with D perhaps TRBD1 (5 bases). CDR1 and CDR2 (germline): LGHNT, FRNRAP. With 6 bases removed from V and 2 bases from J, the gap between germline ends came to 13 bases. The length of the CDR3 is 14 residues. This CDR3 reads CASGLSTDNTEAFF. The CDR3 DNA sequence: TGTGCTAGTGGCCTTTCGACAGATAACACTGAAGCTTTCTTT.

V is TRBV9 and J is TRBJ2-3, with 8 bases identical to TRBD2. V dropped 3 bases and J dropped 2; count of bases not matched to a gene: 8. CDR1 and CDR2 (germline): SGDLS, YYNGEE. There are 16 residues in the CDR3. As DNA, the CDR3 is TGTGCCAGCAGCGCCATGCCGGGACTAGTCACAGATACGCAGTATTTT. This encodes CASSAMPGLVTDTQYF.

The genes are TRBV2 and TRBJ2-1; D ambiguous. CDR3 length equals 16 residues. The germline V and J ends were trimmed by 3 bases and 4 bases, with 16 bases remaining between them. Germline loops: CDR1 SNHLY, CDR2 FYNNEI. CDR3 sequence (DNA): TGTGCCAGCAGTGAGAGATCATGGCTAGAATACAATGAGCAGTTCTTC. Amino acids: CASSERSWLEYNEQFF.

The gene calls are TRBV6-4 and TRBJ2-1, with D hard to call. The V end lost 2 bases, the J end lost 5 bases, and 7 bases lay between the germline ends. This CDR3 spans 13 amino acids. The germline V gene encodes CDR1 MRHNA and CDR2 SNTAGT. The CDR3 DNA follows: TGTGCCAGCAGTGACATAAGAGACAATGAGCAGTTCTTC. Its translation: CASSDIRDNEQFF.

V usage is TRBV30 and J usage is TRBJ2-7; 10 bases match TRBD2. The CDR3 spans 14 residues. Germline CDR1 reads GTSNPN; CDR2 reads SVGIG (reference sequence). The V segment lost 3 bases and the J segment 6 bases; nucleotides outside the gene matches: 8. The CDR3 nucleotides are TGTGCCTGGAGGGGACTAGCGATTTCCGGCGAGCAGTACTTC. It yields the protein CAWRGLAISGEQYF.

The rearrangement links TRBV2 to TRBJ2-1, with 9 bases that match TRBD2. The junction had 6 bases not matched to a gene; V was cut back by 4 bases and J by 8 bases. Germline V gene data show CDR1 as SNHLY and CDR2 as FYNNEI. CDR3 length: 14 residues. The CDR3 loop is CASSGSGSFYEQFF. In DNA form, the CDR3 reads TGTGCCAGCAGTGGTAGCGGGAGTTTCTATGAGCAGTTCTTC.

The J gene is TRBJ2-7, the V gene TRBV28; 14 bases align to TRBD2. J gave up 5 bases and V 2 bases, and 17 bases lay outside the gene matches. The CDR3 runs to 20 residues. The germline gives CDR1 MDHEN, CDR2 SYDVKM. This CDR3 is CASSLRTGAEMGLAGDEQYF. The CDR3 DNA is TGTGCCAGCAGTTTAAGGACAGGGGCCGAGATGGGACTAGCGGGAGACGAGCAGTACTTC.

V and J are TRBV5-1 and TRBJ2-1; 7 bases map to TRBD2. V was clipped by 7 bases and J by 6 bases; unmatched bases: 10. Germline-derived CDR1 and CDR2 are SGHRS and YFSETQ. This CDR3 spans 14 amino acids. For the CDR3, the DNA is TGCGCCAGCTATAATACGGGAGGTTCCAATGAGCAGTTCTTC. Protein: CASYNTGGSNEQFF.

This chain joins TRBV2 and TRBJ1-2; D gene ambiguous. There are 12 residues in the CDR3. Germline values: CDR1 SNHLY, CDR2 FYNNEI. V lost 5 bases and J lost 0, with 4 bases in between. In DNA form, the CDR3 reads TGTGCCAGCAGTTCTCCTAACTATGGCTACACCTTC. It translates to CASSSPNYGYTF.